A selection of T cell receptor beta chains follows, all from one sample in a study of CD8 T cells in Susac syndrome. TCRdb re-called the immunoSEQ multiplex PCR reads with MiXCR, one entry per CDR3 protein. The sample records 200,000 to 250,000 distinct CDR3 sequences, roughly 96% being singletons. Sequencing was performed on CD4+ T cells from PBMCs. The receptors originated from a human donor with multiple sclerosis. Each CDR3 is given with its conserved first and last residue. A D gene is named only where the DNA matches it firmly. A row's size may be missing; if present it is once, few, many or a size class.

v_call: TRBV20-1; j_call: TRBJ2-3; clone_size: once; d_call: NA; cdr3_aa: CSARDALRSAADTQYF; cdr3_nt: TGCAGTGCTAGAGATGCCCTCCGGTCCGCGGCAGATACGCAGTATTTT
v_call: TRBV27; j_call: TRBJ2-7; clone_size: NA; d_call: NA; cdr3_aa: CASRGNSYEQYF; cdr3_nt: TGTGCCAGCCGGGGAAACTCCTACGAGCAGTACTTC
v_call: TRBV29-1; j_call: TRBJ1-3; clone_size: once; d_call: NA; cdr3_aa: CSARTATGNTIYF; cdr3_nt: TGCAGCGCCCGGACAGCGACTGGAAACACCATATATTTT
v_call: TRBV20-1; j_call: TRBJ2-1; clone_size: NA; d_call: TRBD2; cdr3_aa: CSAPDPSGRAWVEQFF; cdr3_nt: TGCAGTGCGCCCGACCCTAGCGGGAGGGCCTGGGTGGAGCAGTTCTTC
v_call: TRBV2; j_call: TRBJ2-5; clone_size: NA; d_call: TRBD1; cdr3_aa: CASPRTGETTGSQYF; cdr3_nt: TGTGCCAGCCCAAGAACAGGGGAGACCACAGGGAGCCAGTACTTC
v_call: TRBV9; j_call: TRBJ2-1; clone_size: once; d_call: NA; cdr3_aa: CASSVGGWLSSEQFF; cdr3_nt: TGTGCCAGCAGCGTAGGGGGCTGGTTGTCTAGTGAGCAGTTCTTC
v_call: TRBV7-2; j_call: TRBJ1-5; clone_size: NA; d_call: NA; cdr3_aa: CASSLSGTEMNQPQHF; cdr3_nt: TGTGCCAGCAGCTTATCGGGGACGGAGATGAATCAGCCCCAGCATTTT
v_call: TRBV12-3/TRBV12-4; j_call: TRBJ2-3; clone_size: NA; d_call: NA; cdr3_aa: CASSLERRGGTDTQYF; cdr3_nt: TGTGCCAGCAGCCTCGAACGGAGGGGGGGCACAGATACGCAGTATTTT
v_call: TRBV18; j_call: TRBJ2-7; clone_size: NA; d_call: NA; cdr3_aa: CASSVTSGAYEQYF; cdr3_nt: TGTGCCAGCTCAGTGACATCGGGCGCCTACGAGCAGTACTTC
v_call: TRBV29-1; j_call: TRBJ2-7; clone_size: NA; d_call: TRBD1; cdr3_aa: CSVDAPGTGGLYEQYF; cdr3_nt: TGCAGCGTTGATGCCCCGGGGACAGGGGGTTTGTACGAGCAGTACTTC
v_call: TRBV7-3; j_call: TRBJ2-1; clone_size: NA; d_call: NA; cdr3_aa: CASSFSMEEQFF; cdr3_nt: TGTGCCAGCAGCTTTTCGATGGAGGAGCAGTTCTTC
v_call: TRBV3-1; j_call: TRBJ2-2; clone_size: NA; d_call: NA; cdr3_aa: CASSHGVASQTGELFF; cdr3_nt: TGTGCCAGCAGCCATGGTGTTGCTAGCCAGACCGGGGAGCTGTTTTTT
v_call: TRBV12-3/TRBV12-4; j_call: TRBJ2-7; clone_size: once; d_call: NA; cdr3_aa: CASSLAQGNEQYF; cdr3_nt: TGTGCCAGCAGTTTAGCGCAGGGCAACGAGCAGTACTTC
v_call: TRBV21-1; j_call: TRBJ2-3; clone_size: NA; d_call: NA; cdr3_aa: CASSTPRRDQYF; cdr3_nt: TGTGCCAGCAGCACTCCCAGGAGGGATCAGTATTTT
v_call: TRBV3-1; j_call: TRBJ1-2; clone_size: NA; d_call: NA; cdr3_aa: CASGEGDYGYTF; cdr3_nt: TGTGCCAGCGGGGAGGGGGACTATGGCTACACCTTC
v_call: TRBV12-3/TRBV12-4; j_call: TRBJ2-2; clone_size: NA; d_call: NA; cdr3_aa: CASTTEGELFF; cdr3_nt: TGTGCCAGCACTACCGAGGGGGAGCTGTTTTTT
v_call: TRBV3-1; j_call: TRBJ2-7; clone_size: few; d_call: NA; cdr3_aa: CASSQHYEQYF; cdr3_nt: TGTGCCAGCAGCCAACACTACGAGCAGTACTTC
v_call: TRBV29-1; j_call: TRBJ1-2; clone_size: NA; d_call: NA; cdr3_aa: CSVEEINYGYTF; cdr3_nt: TGCAGCGTTGAGGAGATCAACTATGGCTACACCTTC
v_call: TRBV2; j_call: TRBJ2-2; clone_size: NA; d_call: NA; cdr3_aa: CASSEPYFDDTGELFF; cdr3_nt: TGTGCCAGCAGTGAACCATATTTCGATGACACCGGGGAGCTGTTTTTT
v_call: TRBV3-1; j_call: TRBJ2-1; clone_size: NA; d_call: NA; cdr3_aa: CASSQDRDGSQFF; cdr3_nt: TGTGCCAGCAGCCAAGACAGGGACGGATCCCAGTTCTTC
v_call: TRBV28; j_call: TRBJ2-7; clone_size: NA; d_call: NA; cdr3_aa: CASSFGPPTAYEQYF; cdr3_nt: TGTGCCAGCAGTTTCGGTCCCCCGACAGCTTACGAGCAGTACTTC
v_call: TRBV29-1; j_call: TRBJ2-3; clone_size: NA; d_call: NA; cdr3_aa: CSAAHTDTQYF; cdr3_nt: TGCAGCGCCGCGCACACAGATACGCAGTATTTT
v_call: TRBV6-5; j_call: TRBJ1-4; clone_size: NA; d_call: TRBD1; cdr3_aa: CASRAGQGQIEKLFF; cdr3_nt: TGTGCCAGCAGAGCCGGACAGGGGCAAATTGAAAAACTGTTTTTT
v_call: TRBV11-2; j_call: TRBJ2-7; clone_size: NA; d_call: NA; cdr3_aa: CASSLVLAGYEQYF; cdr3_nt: TGTGCCAGCAGCTTAGTTCTCGCAGGGTACGAGCAGTACTTC
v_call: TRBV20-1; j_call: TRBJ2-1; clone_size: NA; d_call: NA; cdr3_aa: CSARNNEQFF; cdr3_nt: TGCAGTGCTAGAAACAATGAGCAGTTCTTC
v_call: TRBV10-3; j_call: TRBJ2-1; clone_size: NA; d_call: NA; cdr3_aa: CAIRSYNEQFF; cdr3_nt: TGTGCCATCAGGTCCTACAATGAGCAGTTCTTC
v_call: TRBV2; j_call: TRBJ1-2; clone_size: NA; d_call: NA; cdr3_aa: CASNRFYGYTF; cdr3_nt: TGTGCCAGCAACCGGTTCTATGGCTACACCTTC
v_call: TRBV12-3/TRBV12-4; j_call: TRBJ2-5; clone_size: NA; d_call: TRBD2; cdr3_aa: CASRPRLAGETQYF; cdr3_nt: TGTGCCAGCAGGCCAAGACTAGCGGGAGAGACCCAGTACTTC
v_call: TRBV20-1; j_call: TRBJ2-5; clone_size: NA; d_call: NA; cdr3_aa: CSAHGQTETQYF; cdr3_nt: TGCAGTGCTCACGGACAGACGGAGACCCAGTACTTC